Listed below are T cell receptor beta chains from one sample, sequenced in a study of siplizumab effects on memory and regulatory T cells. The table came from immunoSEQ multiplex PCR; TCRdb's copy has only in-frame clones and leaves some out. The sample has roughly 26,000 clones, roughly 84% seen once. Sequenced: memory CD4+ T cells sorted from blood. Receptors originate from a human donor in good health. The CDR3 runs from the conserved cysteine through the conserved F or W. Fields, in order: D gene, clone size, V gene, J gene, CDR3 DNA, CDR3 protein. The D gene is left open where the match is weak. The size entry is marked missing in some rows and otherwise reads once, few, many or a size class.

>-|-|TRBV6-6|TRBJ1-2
TGTGCCAGCAGTCCGGGGATTTATGGCTACACCTTC
CASSPGIYGYTF
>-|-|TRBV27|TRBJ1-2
TGTGCCAGCAGTTTAGAGGGAAACTATGGCTACACCTTC
CASSLEGNYGYTF
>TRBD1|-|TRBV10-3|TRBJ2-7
TGTGCCAGCCACGGGACAGGCCGCTCCTACGAGCAGTACTTC
CASHGTGRSYEQYF
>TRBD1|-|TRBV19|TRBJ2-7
TGTGCCAGTAGTAACCGACAGGGCGGTCGGTACTTC
CASSNRQGGRYF
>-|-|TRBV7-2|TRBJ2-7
TGTGCCAGCAGCTTATCTACCGAGCAGTACTTC
CASSLSTEQYF
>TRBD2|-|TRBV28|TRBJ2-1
TGTGCCAGCAGTTCGGGACTAGCAATTTTAAATGAGCAGTTCTTC
CASSSGLAILNEQFF
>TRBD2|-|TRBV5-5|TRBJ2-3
TGTGCCAGCATCCTCACCCCGGGACTAAGCACAGATACGCAGTATTTT
CASILTPGLSTDTQYF
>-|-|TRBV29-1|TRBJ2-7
TGCAGCGTTGGACCGCAGGGATTCGAGCAGTACTTC
CSVGPQGFEQYF
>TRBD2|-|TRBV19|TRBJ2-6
TGTGCCAGTAGTATTAGCGGGAGCTCTGGGGCCAACGTCCTGACTTTC
CASSISGSSGANVLTF
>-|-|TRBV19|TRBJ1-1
TGTGCCAGTCAGTTTGGAAGAGTGAACACTGAAGCTTTCTTT
CASQFGRVNTEAFF
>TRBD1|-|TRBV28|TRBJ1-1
TGTGCCAGCAAGGACAGGGGTGGTAGCACTGAAGCTTTCTTT
CASKDRGGSTEAFF
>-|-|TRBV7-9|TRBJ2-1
TGTGCCAGCACCCTACTGGTAGCGAGGTACAATGAGCAGTTCTTC
CASTLLVARYNEQFF
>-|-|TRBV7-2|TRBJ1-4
TGTGCCAGCAGCCTCCCCCCGGGGAATGAAAAACTGTTTTTT
CASSLPPGNEKLFF
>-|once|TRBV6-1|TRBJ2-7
TGTGCCAGCAGTGAAGGGGAGTACGAGCAGTACTTC
CASSEGEYEQYF
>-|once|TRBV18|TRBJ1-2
TGTGCCAGCTCACACCAGACAGAGACCTATGGCTACACCTTC
CASSHQTETYGYTF
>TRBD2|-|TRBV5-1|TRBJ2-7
TGCGCCAGCTCCCTAGGACGGGAGGGATTCTACGAGCAGTACTTC
CASSLGREGFYEQYF
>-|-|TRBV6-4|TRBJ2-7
TGTGCCAGGCCCTGGAGGGCCTCCTACGAGCAGTACTTC
CARPWRASYEQYF
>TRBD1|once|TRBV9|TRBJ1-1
TGTGCCAGCAGCCCTCAATCCGGGACAGGGAGACCTTTCTTT
CASSPQSGTGRPFF
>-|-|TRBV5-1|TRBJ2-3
TGCGCCAGCAGCCTGAGACAGGGCACAGATACGCAGTATTTT
CASSLRQGTDTQYF
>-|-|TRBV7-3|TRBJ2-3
TGTGCCAGCAGCTACGTCTCTAGCACAGATACGCAGTATTTT
CASSYVSSTDTQYF
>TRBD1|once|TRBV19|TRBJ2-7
TGTGCCAGTAGTAAGTCGACCGGACAGGGGTGGTACGAGCAGTACTTC
CASSKSTGQGWYEQYF
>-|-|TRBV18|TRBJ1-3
TGTGCCAGCTCACCGGGACGCTCTGGAAACACCATATATTTT
CASSPGRSGNTIYF
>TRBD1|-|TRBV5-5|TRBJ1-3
TGTGCCAGCAGCTCCTGGACAGGACCAAACACCATATATTTT
CASSSWTGPNTIYF
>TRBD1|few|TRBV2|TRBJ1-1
TGTGCCAGCAGTGAAGCGTGGACAGGGAACACTGAAGCTTTCTTT
CASSEAWTGNTEAFF
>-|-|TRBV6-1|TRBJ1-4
TGTGCCAGCAGAGCACCCTGGGCTAATGAAAAACTGTTTTTT
CASRAPWANEKLFF
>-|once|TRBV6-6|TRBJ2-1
TGTGCCAGCAGACGCCCCGGGACCGCCTACAATGAGCAGTTCTTC
CASRRPGTAYNEQFF
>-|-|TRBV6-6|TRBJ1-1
TGTGCCAGTTACAGGGTTAACACTGAAGCTTTCTTT
CASYRVNTEAFF